This TCR beta chain was captured in a study of CD8 T cells in ankylosing spondylitis. This clonotype occurred many times. The germline CDR1 and CDR2 sequences are SGHRS and YFSETQ. J lost 2 bases, V lost 4 bases, and 2 bases had no gene match. The CDR3 covers 13 residues. TCRdb reprocessed the 5' RACE reads via MiXCR and lists one record per CDR3 protein. The sample has about 130,000 distinct CDR3 sequences; about 7% are singletons. The rearrangement links TRBV5-1 to TRBJ2-5; 7 positions match TRBD1. This receptor was taken from a female donor with ankylosing spondylitis or in good health (not recorded which). Sequenced: blood, either unsorted or a sorted T cell fraction (not recorded which). As DNA, the CDR3 is TGCGCCAGCAGCAAACAGGGGCAAGAGACCCAGTACTTC. Its translation: CASSKQGQETQYF.